This TCR beta chain was observed in a study of CD8 T cells in Susac syndrome. Study-level findings and limits: A relatively small number of individuals underwent TCR sequencing and HLA analysis.

A note on this clonotype: Antigen: not known.

High-throughput TCR beta sequencing covered peripheral CD8+ and CD4+ T cells. Negative magnetic isolation gave CD8+ and CD4+ cells; FACS enriched CD8+ TEMRA. CDR1 is SQVTM, CDR2 ANQGSEA, per germline. J lost 9 bases, V lost 8 bases, and 16 bases had no gene match. The CDR3 extends over 14 amino acids. An input of about 0.5 to 1 ug of RNA was subjected to reverse transcription using random hexamers. The immunoSEQ assay covered 54 Vbeta and 13 Jbeta segments for CDR3. In TCRdb, the immunoSEQ multiplex PCR reads were re-called with MiXCR into one record per CDR3 protein. The top ten clones hold less than 0.2% of a sample with a few hundred thousand distinct CDR3 sequences, 70% to 90% of them seen once.

The sequencing sample was made of CD8+ T cells from PBMCs. V usage is TRBV29-1 and J usage is TRBJ2-1; TRBD2 agrees at 7 bases. The source is a human donor with multiple sclerosis. The CDR3 loop is CSLRGTDPGGEQFF. The CDR3 DNA is TGCAGCCTCCGGGGGACCGACCCGGGGGGTGAGCAGTTCTTC.